This T cell receptor (beta chain) appears in the sequencing data of a study of cytomegalovirus exposure and HLA in healthy donors. Whereas donors were nominally healthy upon sampling, unrecorded immune exposures were probable. Both 60 Vbeta primers and 13 Jbeta primers went into the PCR. Profiling relied on immunoSEQ multiplex PCR, and the TCRdb table lists in-frame clones only, not all of them. The sample holds 95,000 to 150,000 clones, just over 15% seen once. Trimming removed 1 base at V and 3 bases at J, with 6 bases between. CDR1 is SGHTA, CDR2 FQGNSA, per germline. There are 13 residues in the CDR3. General study results and limits: Across HLA loci, a later analysis found differing TCR association rates, with DRB1 most and HLA-C fewest.

With regard to this clone: Its antigen is as yet unknown.

This clonotype was obtained from a woman younger than 30 in good health and CMV-seronegative. This chain uses TRBV7-2 with TRBJ1-2; no definite D call. Material: PBMCs. As DNA, the CDR3 is TGTGCCAGCAGCTTAGGCGGATACTATGGCTACACCTTC. Protein: CASSLGGYYGYTF.